These 7 T cell receptor beta chains came from one sample sequenced in a study of blood T cell repertoires in COVID-19. Only in-frame clones appear in the TCRdb table, and some are missing; sequencing was by immunoSEQ multiplex PCR. The sample carries 200,000 to 300,000 clones, about 91% recorded once. The sample taken for sequencing was peripheral blood. The source of these receptors is a man older than 75 with acute or convalescent COVID-19.

This chain uses TRBV7-6 with TRBJ2-6; D is ambiguous. Germline V gives CDR1 SGHVS, CDR2 FNYEAQ. The CDR3 spans 15 residues. V dropped 5 bases and J dropped 2 bases, with 10 bases sitting between them. CDR3 in DNA: TGTGCCAGCAGCGCCCCTAGTACTGGGGCCAACGTCCTGACTTTC. Translation: CASSAPSTGANVLTF.

The count of this clone is one. V and J are TRBV28 and TRBJ2-5; D possibly corresponds to TRBD1 (6 bases). Trimming took off 6 bases at V and 2 bases at J, with 10 bases between the two ends. Germline V CDR1 and CDR2: MDHEN, SYDVKM. This CDR3 spans 13 amino acids. CDR3 nucleotide sequence: TGTGCCAGCAGGCTAGGGGGACAAGAGACCCAGTACTTC. Amino acids: CASRLGGQETQYF.

This rearrangement joins TRBV9 to TRBJ1-1; D ambiguous. Deletions cut 4 bases from V and 10 bases from J, with 14 bases between. There are 12 residues in the CDR3. Germline values: CDR1 SGDLS, CDR2 YYNGEE. CDR3 DNA: TGTGCCAGCAGCCCCCCCAACGCCGGAGCTTTCTTT. Translation: CASSPPNAGAFF.

The chain links TRBV7-2 to TRBJ2-6; tentative D call: TRBD1 (6 bases). CDR1 is SGHTA and CDR2 is FQGNSA in the germline V gene. The CDR3 contains 18 residues. Trimming took off 2 bases at V and 0 bases at J, with 14 bases between the two ends. Here the CDR3 reads CASSLNFGQSSGANVLTF. The CDR3 nucleotides are TGTGCCAGCAGCTTAAATTTCGGACAGAGCTCTGGGGCCAACGTCCTGACTTTC.

J is TRBJ2-7 and V is TRBV28; TRBD1 matches at 9 bases. Germline assignment: CDR1 MDHEN and CDR2 SYDVKM. Germline trimming cut 6 bases from V and 0 bases from J; bases unmatched to any gene: 6. The CDR3 consists of 15 residues. DNA for the CDR3: TGTGCCAGCAGGGGACAGGGCCTTAGCTCCTACGAGCAGTACTTC. Translating it yields CASRGQGLSSYEQYF.

The sample holds a few counts of this clone. The chain links TRBV27 to TRBJ2-7; TRBD1 matches 8 bases. The germline V gene has CDR1 MNHEY and CDR2 SMNVEV (reference sequence). After removal of 2 bases from V and 6 bases from J, the junction contained 9 bases not matched to a gene. This CDR3 is 15 amino acids long. The CDR3 DNA reads as TGTGCCAGCAGTTTAGTGGGACAGGCCCTAGGCGAGCAGTACTTC. It yields the protein CASSLVGQALGEQYF.

This chain joins TRBV6-5 and TRBJ2-5; a weak D match, TRBD2 (5 bases). V dropped 0 bases and J dropped 5 bases, with 10 bases sitting between them. CDR1 and CDR2 (germline): MNHEY, SVGAGI. The CDR3 covers 14 residues. The CDR3 spells CASSYSSGLETQYF. In DNA form, the CDR3 reads TGTGCCAGCAGTTACTCGAGCGGATTGGAGACCCAGTACTTC.